This T cell receptor (beta chain) was sequenced for a study of regulatory T cells in long-lasting Graves disease. Overall study: Patients with persistent Graves' disease had over 5 years of antithyroid drugs and persistent TSH receptor antibodies.

Time point specified: persistent/refractory GD, antithyroid drugs over 5 years with positive TRAb. Making the TCR library involved RNA that had been extracted from PBMCs. Both iRepertoire HTBI primers and Arm-PCR of CDR3 regions were used to build the TCR beta libraries. In TCRdb, the multiplex PCR reads were re-called with MiXCR into one record per CDR3 protein. In the table there are about 660,000 distinct CDR3 sequences, 30% of which are singletons. Study-wide findings and caveats: Repertoires from persistent disease leaned toward TRBV28, TRBJ1-2 and TRBJ2-5. Public clonotype sharing was higher in persistent than newly diagnosed patients. The study examined only peripheral blood, not thyroid tissue.

Turning to this clonotype: Its antigen is not known.

V was clipped by 9 bases and J by 1 base; unmatched bases: 13. The CDR3 extends over 18 amino acids. Source: peripheral blood mononuclear cells (PBMCs), taken when the disease was refractory, from a patient treated with antithyroid drugs. The receptor was derived from a female donor with Graves disease. V and J are TRBV12-3 or TRBV12-4 and TRBJ2-6, with 9 bases matching TRBD1. The CDR3 protein is CASSRTGAILSGANVLTF. DNA for the CDR3: TGTGCCAGTTCACGGACAGGGGCTATCTTATCTGGGGCCAACGTCCTGACTTTC.